Sequencing of this T cell receptor beta chain was carried out in a study of blood T cell repertoires in COVID-19. About the study: Italy, Spain and the United States were the sources of the convalescent and acute COVID-19 samples. PBMCs, B-cell-depleted T cells, or T cells were the source of the cDNA or gDNA that made up the material.

From germline, CDR1 is LGHNT and CDR2 FRNRAP. This CDR3 contains 19 residues. V trimming: 4 bases; J trimming: 0 bases; junction bases outside the gene matches: 13. Produced via immunoSEQ multiplex PCR; TCRdb's table is partial and in-frame only. The repertoire consists of a few hundred thousand clones, with approximately 90% occurring once and the leading ten covering 0.9% to 1.5%. The sequence was obtained from a woman between 18 and 29 years old who had recovered from COVID-19. The sample taken for sequencing was PBMCs or T cells enriched from blood (not recorded which). The chain uses TRBV12-5 and TRBJ1-3, with 9 nucleotides matching TRBD1. DNA for the CDR3: TGTGCTAGTGGTTCCAAGCCCGGGACAGGGATTTTCTCTGGAAACACCATATATTTT. This translates into CASGSKPGTGIFSGNTIYF.